A selection of T cell receptor beta chains follows, all from one sample in a study of cytomegalovirus exposure and HLA in healthy donors. Sequenced by immunoSEQ multiplex PCR; TCRdb stores in-frame clones only, minus some. Here the sample spans about 130,000 clones, roughly 80% being singletons. Source material: PBMCs. These receptors were collected from a man younger than 35 in good health and CMV-seropositive. CDR3s include the opening cysteine and the closing phenylalanine or tryptophan. A D gene is named only where the DNA matches it firmly. Expanded clones get a size class; other rows say once, few or many, or leave the size out.

len: 16; v_gene: TRBV5-4; j_gene: TRBJ2-1; d_gene: NA; abundance: NA; CDR3nt: TGTGCCAGCAGTTTTTACAGGGGGAGGGACTACAATGAGCAGTTCTTC; CDR3aa: CASSFYRGRDYNEQFF
len: 14; v_gene: TRBV11-2; j_gene: TRBJ2-7; d_gene: TRBD1; abundance: NA; CDR3nt: TGTGCCAGCAGCTGGGGACAGGGTAGTTACGAGCAGTACTTC; CDR3aa: CASSWGQGSYEQYF
len: 14; v_gene: TRBV27; j_gene: TRBJ1-2; d_gene: NA; abundance: NA; CDR3nt: TGTGCCAGCAGTCTCCAACCGGGAGCCTATGGCTACACCTTC; CDR3aa: CASSLQPGAYGYTF
len: 10; v_gene: TRBV30; j_gene: TRBJ1-1; d_gene: NA; abundance: NA; CDR3nt: TGTGCCTGGGGCAGACTTGAAGCTTTCTTT; CDR3aa: CAWGRLEAFF
len: 16; v_gene: TRBV7-2; j_gene: TRBJ1-6; d_gene: TRBD1; abundance: NA; CDR3nt: TGTGCCAGCAGCTTAGCGACAGGGTACTATAATTCACCCCTCCACTTT; CDR3aa: CASSLATGYYNSPLHF
len: 14; v_gene: TRBV7-2; j_gene: TRBJ1-1; d_gene: NA; abundance: NA; CDR3nt: TGTGCCAGCAGCACCGCACAGGGCTGGACTGAAGCTTTCTTT; CDR3aa: CASSTAQGWTEAFF
len: 17; v_gene: TRBV10-2; j_gene: TRBJ2-7; d_gene: TRBD1; abundance: NA; CDR3nt: TGCGCCAGCAGTGAGCGCCGCCCCGGGACAGGGACCTACGAGCAGTACTTC; CDR3aa: CASSERRPGTGTYEQYF
len: 15; v_gene: TRBV6-5; j_gene: TRBJ1-3; d_gene: TRBD1; abundance: NA; CDR3nt: TGTGCCAGCAGAGATACAGGGGGATCTGGAAACACCATATATTTT; CDR3aa: CASRDTGGSGNTIYF
len: 15; v_gene: TRBV5-5; j_gene: TRBJ1-2; d_gene: TRBD1; abundance: NA; CDR3nt: TGTGCCAGCAGCTTATTGGCAAAGGGGGCGAATGGCTACACCTTC; CDR3aa: CASSLLAKGANGYTF
len: 16; v_gene: TRBV18; j_gene: TRBJ1-2; d_gene: TRBD1; abundance: NA; CDR3nt: TGTGCCAGCTCACCAGAGAAGGGACAGGCTTCCTATGGCTACACCTTC; CDR3aa: CASSPEKGQASYGYTF
len: 15; v_gene: TRBV6-1; j_gene: TRBJ1-5; d_gene: TRBD1; abundance: few; CDR3nt: TGTGCCAGCAGTGAAGTGGACAGGGGCAATCAGCCCCAGCATTTT; CDR3aa: CASSEVDRGNQPQHF
len: 16; v_gene: TRBV7-8; j_gene: TRBJ1-5; d_gene: NA; abundance: NA; CDR3nt: TGTGCCAGCAGCCGGACAGTCTTTAATAGCAATCAGCCCCAGCATTTT; CDR3aa: CASSRTVFNSNQPQHF
len: 19; v_gene: TRBV10-3; j_gene: TRBJ1-5; d_gene: NA; abundance: NA; CDR3nt: TGTGCCATCAGTGAGTCGCTGGGGGTGGGGGGGCATAGCAATCAGCCCCAGCATTTT; CDR3aa: CAISESLGVGGHSNQPQHF
len: 15; v_gene: TRBV7-2; j_gene: TRBJ2-7; d_gene: TRBD1; abundance: few; CDR3nt: TGTGCCAGCAGTCCGGTAGGGACAGCCTCCTACGAGCAGTACTTC; CDR3aa: CASSPVGTASYEQYF
len: 18; v_gene: TRBV27; j_gene: TRBJ2-5; d_gene: TRBD1; abundance: NA; CDR3nt: TGTGCCAGTTACCCCCACCGAGGACAGGGAAGGGGTCAAGAGACCCAGTACTTC; CDR3aa: CASYPHRGQGRGQETQYF
len: 16; v_gene: TRBV14; j_gene: TRBJ1-2; d_gene: NA; abundance: NA; CDR3nt: TGTGCCAGCAGCCAAGGATCCGGGGACACGTTTTATGGCTACACCTTC; CDR3aa: CASSQGSGDTFYGYTF
len: 14; v_gene: TRBV5-1; j_gene: TRBJ2-7; d_gene: TRBD1; abundance: NA; CDR3nt: TGCGCCAGCAGCCTAGGGACAGGGATCTACGAGCAGTACTTC; CDR3aa: CASSLGTGIYEQYF
len: 14; v_gene: TRBV7-2; j_gene: TRBJ1-3; d_gene: NA; abundance: once; CDR3nt: TGTGCCAGCAGCCTGGACACCTCTGGAAACACCATATATTTT; CDR3aa: CASSLDTSGNTIYF
len: 17; v_gene: TRBV5-1; j_gene: TRBJ1-1; d_gene: TRBD1; abundance: NA; CDR3nt: TGCGCCAGCAGCTTGGGCCTCAGGGGGGTCTTTAACACTGAAGCTTTCTTT; CDR3aa: CASSLGLRGVFNTEAFF
len: 14; v_gene: TRBV4-3; j_gene: TRBJ2-3; d_gene: TRBD1; abundance: once; CDR3nt: TGCGCCAGCAGCCTTCGGACAGGGGCAGATACGCAGTATTTT; CDR3aa: CASSLRTGADTQYF
len: 19; v_gene: TRBV5-6; j_gene: TRBJ2-5; d_gene: NA; abundance: NA; CDR3nt: TGTGCCAGCAGCTTCTGGTGGTGGCAGGGGTGGGGGGGCCAAGAGACCCAGTACTTC; CDR3aa: CASSFWWWQGWGGQETQYF
len: 14; v_gene: TRBV7-8; j_gene: TRBJ2-3; d_gene: NA; abundance: NA; CDR3nt: TGTGCCAGCAGCCTAGTTCTCAGCACAGATACGCAGTATTTT; CDR3aa: CASSLVLSTDTQYF
len: 15; v_gene: TRBV5-1; j_gene: TRBJ1-6; d_gene: NA; abundance: NA; CDR3nt: TGCGCCAGCAGCTTAGACCCAGGAAAAGAATCACCCCTCCACTTT; CDR3aa: CASSLDPGKESPLHF
len: 15; v_gene: TRBV19; j_gene: TRBJ2-1; d_gene: NA; abundance: NA; CDR3nt: TGTGCCAGTAGACCGATTAGCGGCGATTACAATGAGCAGTTCTTC; CDR3aa: CASRPISGDYNEQFF
len: 14; v_gene: TRBV15; j_gene: TRBJ2-2; d_gene: NA; abundance: NA; CDR3nt: TGTGCCACCAGCAGAGAAGGAGCGACCGGGGAGCTGTTTTTT; CDR3aa: CATSREGATGELFF
len: 17; v_gene: TRBV7-9; j_gene: TRBJ1-4; d_gene: NA; abundance: NA; CDR3nt: TGTGCCAGCAGCTTAGGAACCGGGGTCAGGGGAAATGAAAAACTGTTTTTT; CDR3aa: CASSLGTGVRGNEKLFF
len: 14; v_gene: TRBV5-5; j_gene: TRBJ1-2; d_gene: NA; abundance: NA; CDR3nt: TGTGCCAGCAGCTTGGTGGACGGGGGCTATGGCTACACCTTC; CDR3aa: CASSLVDGGYGYTF
len: 14; v_gene: TRBV7-2; j_gene: TRBJ2-5; d_gene: TRBD2; abundance: NA; CDR3nt: TGTGCCAGCAGCTTAACTAGCGGGAAAGAGACCCAGTACTTC; CDR3aa: CASSLTSGKETQYF
len: 18; v_gene: TRBV7-2; j_gene: TRBJ2-2; d_gene: TRBD2; abundance: NA; CDR3nt: TGTGCCAGCAGCGTAAACGTGGGTTGGCTAGCGGGCACCGGGGAGCTGTTTTTT; CDR3aa: CASSVNVGWLAGTGELFF
len: 15; v_gene: TRBV7-8; j_gene: TRBJ1-5; d_gene: NA; abundance: once; CDR3nt: TGTGCCAGCAGCTTAGCGGACAGAGGTGATCAGCCCCAGCATTTT; CDR3aa: CASSLADRGDQPQHF
len: 14; v_gene: TRBV19; j_gene: TRBJ1-2; d_gene: TRBD1; abundance: NA; CDR3nt: TGTGCCAGTAGTCCAGGACAGGGGGGCTATGGCTACACCTTC; CDR3aa: CASSPGQGGYGYTF
len: 18; v_gene: TRBV11-2; j_gene: TRBJ1-2; d_gene: TRBD1; abundance: once; CDR3nt: TGTGCCAGCAGCTCGATTCGAGACAGGGGTCCCACTAACTATGGCTACACCTTC; CDR3aa: CASSSIRDRGPTNYGYTF
len: 11; v_gene: TRBV20-1; j_gene: TRBJ2-1; d_gene: NA; abundance: NA; CDR3nt: TGCAGTGCACTACAGGCGGTTGAGCAGTTCTTC; CDR3aa: CSALQAVEQFF
len: 16; v_gene: TRBV2; j_gene: TRBJ2-1; d_gene: NA; abundance: NA; CDR3nt: TGTGCCAGCAGCCTATTAGGGCCGGGACTCGATAATGAGCAGTTCTTC; CDR3aa: CASSLLGPGLDNEQFF
len: 17; v_gene: TRBV18; j_gene: TRBJ2-1; d_gene: TRBD2; abundance: NA; CDR3nt: TGTGCCAGCTCACCACGCTCTAGCGGGAGTTCAGCCAATGAGCAGTTCTTC; CDR3aa: CASSPRSSGSSANEQFF
len: 13; v_gene: TRBV7-9; j_gene: TRBJ1-1; d_gene: NA; abundance: NA; CDR3nt: TGTGCCAGCAGTCGCGGGGAGGCCACTGAAGCTTTCTTT; CDR3aa: CASSRGEATEAFF
len: 13; v_gene: TRBV7-2; j_gene: TRBJ1-1; d_gene: NA; abundance: NA; CDR3nt: TGTGCCAGCAGCTTAAACAGGATTGAACATTTTTTCTTT; CDR3aa: CASSLNRIEHFFF
len: 14; v_gene: TRBV7-2; j_gene: TRBJ2-3; d_gene: NA; abundance: NA; CDR3nt: TGTGCCAGCAGTCGTAATTCCGGTACAGATACGCAGTATTTT; CDR3aa: CASSRNSGTDTQYF
len: 15; v_gene: TRBV5-6; j_gene: TRBJ1-6; d_gene: NA; abundance: NA; CDR3nt: TGTGCCAGCAGCATGTCGGGGGGTGGTAATTCACCCCTCCACTTT; CDR3aa: CASSMSGGGNSPLHF
len: 14; v_gene: TRBV15; j_gene: TRBJ2-2; d_gene: NA; abundance: once; CDR3nt: TGTGCCACCAGCAGAGTAAAGAACACCGGGGAGCTGTTTTTT; CDR3aa: CATSRVKNTGELFF
len: 13; v_gene: TRBV19; j_gene: TRBJ1-1; d_gene: TRBD1; abundance: NA; CDR3nt: TGTGCCAGTAGTATGGACAGGGATCGTAAAGCTTTCTTT; CDR3aa: CASSMDRDRKAFF
len: 12; v_gene: TRBV6-1; j_gene: TRBJ1-1; d_gene: NA; abundance: few; CDR3nt: TGTGCCAGCAGTGCAGGGACTGGGAAAGCTTTCTTT; CDR3aa: CASSAGTGKAFF
len: 16; v_gene: TRBV27; j_gene: TRBJ2-5; d_gene: TRBD2; abundance: NA; CDR3nt: TGTGCCAGCAGTCCCGGCCTTGGGCGGGGGAGAGAGACCCAGTACTTC; CDR3aa: CASSPGLGRGRETQYF
len: 17; v_gene: TRBV15; j_gene: TRBJ1-5; d_gene: TRBD1; abundance: NA; CDR3nt: TGTGCCACCAGCCCGAGGGCGACAGGGATGGGCAATCAGCCCCAGCATTTT; CDR3aa: CATSPRATGMGNQPQHF
len: 16; v_gene: TRBV7-9; j_gene: TRBJ2-3; d_gene: TRBD1; abundance: few; CDR3nt: TGTTCCAGCAGCTTGGGGAGGACAGGGATGACAGATACGCAGTATTTT; CDR3aa: CSSSLGRTGMTDTQYF
len: 14; v_gene: TRBV5-4; j_gene: TRBJ2-3; d_gene: NA; abundance: NA; CDR3nt: TGTGCCAGCAGCCGCATCGGGGGAGCAGATACGCAGTATTTT; CDR3aa: CASSRIGGADTQYF
len: 14; v_gene: TRBV4-3; j_gene: TRBJ1-4; d_gene: NA; abundance: NA; CDR3nt: TGCGCCAGCAGCCGAGTCAGGGGCGGAGAAAAACTGTTTTTT; CDR3aa: CASSRVRGGEKLFF
len: 15; v_gene: TRBV19; j_gene: TRBJ1-4; d_gene: NA; abundance: few; CDR3nt: TGTGCCAGTAGTCACGTCACAACAACTAATGAAAAACTGTTTTTT; CDR3aa: CASSHVTTTNEKLFF
len: 15; v_gene: TRBV5-1; j_gene: TRBJ2-2; d_gene: NA; abundance: NA; CDR3nt: TGCGCCAGCAGCCTCCCTACCGCGAACACCGGGGAGCTGTTTTTT; CDR3aa: CASSLPTANTGELFF
len: 15; v_gene: TRBV11-2; j_gene: TRBJ2-7; d_gene: TRBD1; abundance: NA; CDR3nt: TGTGCCAGCAGCTTAGATAGGACAGGGGACGGCGAGCAGTACTTC; CDR3aa: CASSLDRTGDGEQYF
len: 15; v_gene: TRBV6-1; j_gene: TRBJ2-3; d_gene: NA; abundance: NA; CDR3nt: TGTGCCAGCAGTGAAGCGTCAGGGGCCACAGATACGCAGTATTTT; CDR3aa: CASSEASGATDTQYF
len: 11; v_gene: TRBV29-1; j_gene: TRBJ2-1; d_gene: NA; abundance: NA; CDR3nt: TGCAGCGTTGAAGGTAACAATGAGCAGTTCTTC; CDR3aa: CSVEGNNEQFF
len: 15; v_gene: TRBV27; j_gene: TRBJ2-7; d_gene: TRBD1; abundance: many; CDR3nt: TGTGCCAGCAGTTACCCGGGACAGGGGCTCTACGAGCAGTACTTC; CDR3aa: CASSYPGQGLYEQYF
len: 12; v_gene: TRBV5-8; j_gene: TRBJ2-2; d_gene: NA; abundance: NA; CDR3nt: TGTGCCAGCAGCCCCCGGTCCGGGGAGCTGTTTTTT; CDR3aa: CASSPRSGELFF
len: 12; v_gene: TRBV2; j_gene: TRBJ1-5; d_gene: NA; abundance: once; CDR3nt: TGTGCCAGCAGTGTAGGCAATCAGCCCCAGCATTTT; CDR3aa: CASSVGNQPQHF
len: 13; v_gene: TRBV6-6; j_gene: TRBJ2-2; d_gene: NA; abundance: few; CDR3nt: TGTGCCAGCAGCGGGGGGAACACCGGGGAGCTGTTTTTT; CDR3aa: CASSGGNTGELFF